Listed below are T cell receptor beta chains from one sample, sequenced in a study of blood T cells in healthy people across ages. TCRdb fed the 5' RACE reads into MiXCR, producing one record per CDR3 protein. The sample has around 990,000 distinct CDR3 sequences; 30% to 40% are singletons. The sample consisted of blood. Receptors originate from a man between 18 and 29 years old in good health. CDR3s include the opening cysteine and the closing phenylalanine or tryptophan. Some rows mark clone size as missing; the rest say once, few, many or name a class of expanded clone.

size,J,V,CDR3
.,TRBJ1-5,TRBV2,CASSFGQGYQPQHF
few,TRBJ2-3,TRBV27,CASSWNRRDTQYF
few,TRBJ1-6,TRBV12-3/TRBV12-4,CASRFLNNSPLHF
few,TRBJ2-1,TRBV10-3,CAISEVDRALQDEQFF
.,TRBJ2-7,TRBV6-2/TRBV6-3,CASSYVRGGEQYF
few,TRBJ1-4,TRBV9,CASSDGGFRSEKLFF
.,TRBJ2-1,TRBV2,CASSTRTGGNEQFF
.,TRBJ1-2,TRBV3-1,CASSQGFFGQGHNYGYTF
few,TRBJ2-5,TRBV20-1,CSALGHQETQYF
.,TRBJ1-6,TRBV29-1,CSVQDRGYSSPLHF
.,TRBJ2-2,TRBV12-3/TRBV12-4,CASRGRTGLNTGELFF
.,.,TRBV20-1,CSARDQLAGGYNEQYF
.,TRBJ2-1,TRBV29-1,CSAEGGYLNEQFF
.,TRBJ2-5,TRBV20-1,CSARDYQGREETQYF
.,TRBJ2-2,TRBV5-1,CASSFRTENTGELFF
.,TRBJ1-1,TRBV27,CASSPSRQGEAFF
many,TRBJ2-4,TRBV29-1,CRSPRELAKNIQYF
.,TRBJ1-5,TRBV12-3/TRBV12-4,CASSLTLTNQPQHF
few,TRBJ2-7,TRBV6-5,CASSFRPPYEQYF
.,TRBJ2-3,TRBV12-3/TRBV12-4,CASSFRTYDTDTQYF
.,TRBJ1-5,TRBV28,CASRPQGLSNQPQHF
.,TRBJ2-3,TRBV25-1,CATRSGVRATDTQYF
.,TRBJ2-5,TRBV19,CASSIGYATRGETQYF
once,TRBJ1-1,TRBV28,CASSSRTGGAEAFF
few,TRBJ2-1,TRBV7-9,CASSLDRTGGIDEQFF
many,TRBJ1-1,TRBV7-2,CASSAPGVGTEAFF
few,TRBJ2-1,TRBV20-1,CSARGPPPGLSYNEQFF
.,TRBJ1-2,TRBV20-1,CSARDLGAIGDYGYTF
.,TRBJ1-5,TRBV9,CASSPDGGVRPQHF
.,TRBJ2-7,TRBV10-3,CAISVLRGDSYEQYF
once,TRBJ1-2,TRBV27,CASSLQGTATGYTF
.,TRBJ1-6,TRBV20-1,CSARDLGRQSPPLHF
.,TRBJ1-2,TRBV25-1,CASSEYHRGEVGYTF
.,TRBJ1-2,TRBV20-1,CSANNGRVSNYGYTF
few,TRBJ1-1,TRBV12-3/TRBV12-4,CASSVERNLNTEAFF
.,.,TRBV5-8,CASSSYTRKYNEQYF
.,TRBJ2-1,TRBV28,CASRSLSGATHNEQFF